What follows are 31 T cell receptor beta chains derived from one specimen sequenced in a study of regulatory and conventional T cells in RAG deficiency. Here immunoSEQ multiplex PCR was the method, and the copy in TCRdb shows in-frame clones only, minus some. The data contain some 30,000 clones, about 87% of them singletons. The data also belong to a second study, concerning regulatory T cells. This second study notes: The PCR used 52 TRBV and 13 TRBJ primers.

Material: CD8+ T cells sorted from blood. The receptors were sampled from a human donor in good health.

This sequence joins TRBV2 and TRBJ2-7, with 9 bases aligning to TRBD1. This CDR3 region has 15 residues. Germline CDR1 and CDR2: SNHLY and FYNNEI. V trimming: 7 bases; J trimming: 4 bases; junction bases outside the gene matches: 11. The CDR3 sequence: CASISRDRVGYEQYF. As DNA, the CDR3 is TGTGCCAGCATCTCCCGGGACAGGGTCGGGTACGAGCAGTACTTC.

This clone has a handful of counts. The rearrangement joins TRBV6-1 to TRBJ1-3; no reliable D call. CDR3 size: 16 residues. CDR1 and CDR2 from the germline V gene are MNHNS and SASEGT. Trimming took 2 bases from V and 0 from J, leaving 11 bases between them. The DNA for the CDR3 is TGTGCCAGCAGTGAAATGTGGGCAGACTCTGGAAACACCATATATTTT. Translation: CASSEMWADSGNTIYF.

The chain links TRBV6-1 to TRBJ2-6; 10 bases are a match to TRBD1. The ends lost 4 bases at V and 0 bases at J; junction bases unmatched: 0. Looked up from germline, CDR1 is MNHNS and CDR2 is SASEGT. The CDR3 is 16 amino acids. CDR3 region: CASSGTGGSGANVLTF. CDR3 sequence (DNA): TGTGCCAGCAGTGGGACAGGGGGCTCTGGGGCCAACGTCCTGACTTTC.

The DNA of the CDR3 is TGTGCCAGCAGCTCAGGGAGCGAGCAGTACTTC. Its protein is CASSSGSEQYF. The chain employs TRBV11-3 and TRBJ2-7; D might be TRBD1 or TRBD2, each matching 5 bases. This CDR3 contains 11 residues. V was pared by 4 bases and J by 6 bases, with 7 bases between. Germline V CDR1 and CDR2: SGHNT, YENEEA. Looking up the rest from reference TRBV11-3 and TRBJ2-7 gives the full variable domain: EAGVVQSPRYKIIEKKQPVAFWCNPISGHNTLYWYLQNLGQGPELLIRYENEEAVDDSQLPKDRFSAERLKGVDSTLKIQPAELGDSAVYLCASSSGSEQYFGPGTRLTVT.

The CDR3 here is CATAKEGQISYGYTF. Here the CDR3 DNA reads TGTGCCACCGCAAAGGAGGGACAGATAAGCTATGGCTACACCTTC. The chain carries TRBV15 and TRBJ1-2, with 7 bases that match TRBD1. Germline lookup yields CDR1 LNHNV and CDR2 YYDKDF (reference sequence). CDR3 length: 15 residues. The junction had 13 bases not matched to a gene; V was cut back by 8 bases and J by 4 bases.

The V call is TRBV4-1, the J call TRBJ2-5; TRBD1 matches at 8 bases. This CDR3 has 16 residues. Germline assignment: CDR1 MGHRA and CDR2 YSYEKL. V shed 0 bases and J 4 bases; nucleotides not matched to a gene: 7. DNA for the CDR3: TGCGCCAGCAGCCAAGAAGTCAGGGGGCGCGGAGAGACCCAGTACTTC. It encodes CASSQEVRGRGETQYF.

The rearrangement uses TRBV11-3 and TRBJ2-7; D call uncertain. The V end was cut by 5 bases, the J end by 7 bases, with 12 bases between. Per germline, CDR1 SGHNT and CDR2 YENEEA. This CDR3 contains 12 residues. CDR3 region: CASSRWVREQYF. The CDR3 region has the DNA TGTGCCAGCAGCCGATGGGTAAGGGAGCAGTACTTC.

This chain connects TRBV11-3 to TRBJ2-1; D may correspond to TRBD1 or TRBD2 (5 bases each). Germline CDR1 SGHNT, CDR2 YENEEA. This CDR3 is built from 13 residues. V gave up 4 bases and J gave up 6 bases, with 10 bases separating them. The CDR3 DNA sequence: TGTGCCAGCAGCTGGAGAGGGGTCAATGAGCAGTTCTTC. Amino acid sequence: CASSWRGVNEQFF. Full variable domain (outside the CDR3, taken from reference TRBV11-3 and TRBJ2-1): EAGVVQSPRYKIIEKKQPVAFWCNPISGHNTLYWYLQNLGQGPELLIRYENEEAVDDSQLPKDRFSAERLKGVDSTLKIQPAELGDSAVYLCASSWRGVNEQFFGPGTRLTVL.

The table lists this clone with a few counts. This chain connects TRBV2 to TRBJ1-2; D gene uncertain. The CDR3 extends over 14 amino acids. Per the germline V gene, CDR1 is SNHLY and CDR2 is FYNNEI. Trimming left V 1 base short and J 6 bases short, with 12 bases between. The CDR3 region has the DNA TGTGCCAGCAGTGAAGAAGGAGCCTTCGATGGCTACACCTTC. Protein: CASSEEGAFDGYTF. Variable domain in full (rest from reference TRBV2 and TRBJ1-2): EPEVTQTPSHQVTQMGQEVILRCVPISNHLYFYWYRQILGQKVEFLVSFYNNEISEKSEIFDDQFSVERPDGSNFTLKIRSTKLEDSAMYFCASSEEGAFDGYTFGSGTRLTVV.

DNA for the CDR3: TGTGCCACCAGCAGAGATGGGGAAGCGGGGGGGCCAGATACGCAGTATTTT. Translated, it gives CATSRDGEAGGPDTQYF. This rearrangement joins TRBV15 to TRBJ2-3; 10 nucleotides agree with TRBD2. J gave up 4 bases and V 0 bases, and 7 bases lay outside the gene matches. The CDR3 contains 17 residues. The germline gives CDR1 LNHNV, CDR2 YYDKDF (reference sequence).

This chain connects TRBV4-1 to TRBJ2-2; D may be TRBD1 (5 bases). Deletions cut 4 bases from V and 4 bases from J, with 13 bases between. The CDR3 totals 15 residues. Germline values: CDR1 MGHRA, CDR2 YSYEKL. The CDR3 region has the DNA TGCGCCAGCAGCCGCGCATATGACAGCACCGGGGAGCTGTTTTTT. Translation gives CASSRAYDSTGELFF.

The chain recombines TRBV19 with TRBJ1-2, with a tentative D call TRBD1 (5 bases). There are 16 residues in the CDR3. Germline V gene lookup returns CDR1 LNHDA and CDR2 SQIVND (reference sequence). The V gene lost 1 base and the J gene lost 7 bases, with 19 bases spanning the gap. Here the CDR3 reads CASSIASGRILFGYTF. The CDR3 DNA is TGTGCCAGTAGTATAGCGTCGGGACGTATTTTGTTTGGCTACACCTTC.

The genes are TRBV9 and TRBJ2-2; D call uncertain. CDR3 length: 11 amino acids. In germline, CDR1 is SGDLS, CDR2 YYNGEE. V lost 4 bases to trimming and J lost 7 bases, with 5 bases between them. This chain's CDR3 is CASSLDGELFF. In DNA form, the CDR3 reads TGTGCCAGCAGCCTGGACGGGGAGCTGTTTTTT.

This clone was found once. The J gene is TRBJ2-2, the V gene TRBV7-2, with 10 positions matching TRBD2. The length of the CDR3 is 18 residues. V lost 4 bases to trimming and J lost 5 bases; unmatched junction nucleotides: 13. CDR1 is SGHTA, CDR2 FQGNSA, per germline. The CDR3 nucleotides are TGTGCCAGCAGCTCCCGGGAGCGGGGGGGTACCCAAACCGGGGAGCTGTTTTTT. This encodes CASSSRERGGTQTGELFF.

This clone occurred a few times. The chain couples TRBV21-1 to TRBJ2-7; the table assigns TRBD1, which was not confirmed against the DNA. TRBV21-1 is a listed pseudogene. This CDR3 contains 12 residues. CDR3 sequence: CARLTGDYEQYF. CDR3 in DNA: TGTGCCAGGCTAACAGGGGACTACGAGCAGTACTTC.

This clone has just one count. The rearrangement joins TRBV6-1 to TRBJ1-4; no firm D call. The V end was cut by 4 bases, the J end by 8 bases, with 8 bases between. This CDR3 comprises 12 residues. The V gene's germline CDR1 is MNHNS and CDR2 SASEGT. CDR3 in amino acids: CASSASREKLFF. The CDR3, as DNA: TGTGCCAGCAGTGCCAGCCGGGAAAAACTGTTTTTT.

This rearrangement joins TRBV7-2 to TRBJ1-5; 7 bases line up with TRBD1. The CDR3 is 14 residues long. Germline CDR1 is SGHTA and CDR2 is FQGNSA. V shed 4 bases, J shed 5 bases, and the junction held 5 bases outside the gene matches. The CDR3 sequence is CASSYQGDYQPQHF. CDR3 coding DNA: TGTGCCAGCAGCTATCAGGGGGACTATCAGCCCCAGCATTTT.

The genes are TRBV7-8 and TRBJ2-3, with a tentative D call TRBD2 (8 bases). V was shortened by 4 bases and J by 3 bases, with 23 bases between the two germline ends. Germline V gives CDR1 SGHVS, CDR2 FQNEAQ. This CDR3 is 18 amino acids long. The CDR3 DNA is TGTGCCAGCAGCTCCCCCGAGGGGGCGGGAGGAGGGACAGATACGCAGTATTTT. Translated: CASSSPEGAGGGTDTQYF.

This sequence joins TRBV19 and TRBJ2-1, with 13 bases lining up with TRBD2. The CDR3 is 16 amino acids. Germline CDR1 and CDR2: LNHDA and SQIVND (reference sequence). J lost 7 bases, V lost 6 bases, and 9 bases had no gene match. This CDR3 reads CASRTSGGAQRNEQFF. CDR3 sequence (DNA): TGTGCCAGTAGAACTAGCGGGGGGGCCCAAAGAAATGAGCAGTTCTTC.

This clone is a singleton in its sample. V gene TRBV5-8 combines with J gene TRBJ1-1, with a tentative D call TRBD1 (5 bases). CDR3 size: 14 residues. The germline V and J ends were trimmed by 0 bases and 6 bases, with 12 bases remaining between them. Per germline, CDR1 SGHTS and CDR2 YDEGEE. As DNA, the CDR3 is TGTGCCAGCAGCTTGGGGGTCCGGGGGTCTGAAGCTTTCTTT. It translates to CASSLGVRGSEAFF.

The rearrangement links TRBV18 to TRBJ1-4; TRBD1 aligns across 7 bases. J was trimmed by 3 bases and V by 2 bases; bases with no gene match: 0. CDR1 and CDR2 (germline): KGHSH, LQKENI. The CDR3 contains 14 residues. CDR3 nucleotides: TGTGCCAGCTCACCAACAGGGGCTAATGAAAAACTGTTTTTT. This encodes CASSPTGANEKLFF.

This sequence joins TRBV7-9 and TRBJ2-5; 12 nucleotides line up with TRBD2. With V trimmed by 5 bases and J by 3 bases, 7 bases remained unmatched. This CDR3 region has 16 residues. CDR1 is SEHNR and CDR2 is FQNEAQ in the germline V gene (reference sequence). The CDR3 protein is CASSPPRTSGKETQYF. In DNA, the CDR3 is TGTGCCAGCAGCCCCCCGAGGACTAGCGGGAAAGAGACCCAGTACTTC.

The rearrangement uses TRBV29-1 and TRBJ1-2; perhaps TRBD1 as D (5 bases). The CDR3 sequence is 13 residues long. Germline-derived CDR1 and CDR2 are SQVTM and ANQGSEA. V was clipped by 0 bases and J by 4 bases, with 9 bases between them. In DNA form, the CDR3 reads TGCAGCGTTGAAGAACGGGGGGGCTATGGCTACACCTTC. Protein product: CSVEERGGYGYTF.

This chain uses TRBV28 with TRBJ1-4; no clear D gene. The CDR3 sequence is 15 residues long. Deletions cut 2 bases from V and 7 bases from J, with 14 bases between. Germline values: CDR1 MDHEN, CDR2 SYDVKM. The CDR3 nucleotides read TGTGCCAGCAGTTTAAGGGTTGAGGTTCCTGAAAAACTGTTTTTT. Its protein is CASSLRVEVPEKLFF.

V gene TRBV5-4 combines with J gene TRBJ2-5; possibly TRBD1 for D (6 bases). CDR1 and CDR2 from the germline V gene are SGHNT and YYREEE (reference sequence). Trimming shortened V by 0 bases and J by 9 bases, and 18 bases separated the two germline ends. The CDR3 is 15 amino acids. CDR3 sequence (DNA): TGTGCCAGCAGCTTGGCCGAGGACAGCCTCGGGGCCCAGTACTTC. Residues: CASSLAEDSLGAQYF.

This rearrangement joins TRBV6-1 to TRBJ1-1, with D unclear. Between the trimmed V and J ends, which lost 6 bases and 7 bases, there was a span of 9 bases. The CDR3 is made up of 11 amino acids. The germline CDR1 and CDR2 sequences are MNHNS and SASEGT. The DNA for the CDR3 is TGTGCCAGCAGCGTAGGGTATGAAGCTTTCTTT. This gives the protein CASSVGYEAFF.

J is TRBJ1-6 and V is TRBV27, with TRBD1 as a possible D gene (5 bases). The CDR3 contains 16 residues. Trimming took off 6 bases at V and 8 bases at J, with 20 bases between the two ends. Germline V CDR1 and CDR2: MNHEY, SMNVEV (reference sequence). CDR3 nucleotide sequence: TGTGCCAGCAGGTCCCCCACCCACGGGGCGGATTCACCCCTCCACTTT. Translation: CASRSPTHGADSPLHF.

This clone was recorded only once. The V call is TRBV10-3, the J call TRBJ1-2, with D hard to call. The CDR3 extends over 17 amino acids. V dropped 5 bases and J dropped 3 bases, with 22 bases sitting between them. CDR1 is ENHRY and CDR2 is SYGVKD in the germline V gene. The CDR3, as DNA: TGTGCCATCAGTTCCCCCTCGAAGAGTGATTCTGACTATGGCTACACCTTC. Encoded protein: CAISSPSKSDSDYGYTF.

The CDR3 sequence: CASSQDDRSSYEQYF. The CDR3 DNA reads TGCGCCAGCAGCCAAGATGACAGGAGCTCCTACGAGCAGTACTTC. The chain is built from TRBV4-1 and TRBJ2-7, with a weak D call TRBD1 (6 bases). The CDR3 length is 15 residues. CDR1 is MGHRA and CDR2 is YSYEKL in the germline V gene. Trimming shortened V by 0 bases and J by 0 bases, and 9 bases separated the two germline ends.

The chain recombines TRBV19 with TRBJ1-1, with D unclear. The CDR3 consists of 14 residues. In germline, CDR1 is LNHDA, CDR2 SQIVND (reference sequence). V was shortened by 5 bases and J by 0 bases, with 10 bases between the two germline ends. CDR3 DNA sequence: TGTGCCAGTAGTCCGGAGCGATTGAACACTGAAGCTTTCTTT. Protein sequence: CASSPERLNTEAFF. Based on the CDR3 plus reference TRBV19 and TRBJ1-1, the full variable domain is DGGITQSPKYLFRKEGQNVTLSCEQNLNHDAMYWYRQDPGQGLRLIYYSQIVNDFQKGDIAEGYSVSREKKESFPLTVTSAQKNPTAFYLCASSPERLNTEAFFGQGTRLTVV.

The chain joins TRBV27 to TRBJ2-2; D is ambiguous. This CDR3 is 12 amino acids long. Germline CDR1 reads MNHEY; CDR2 reads SMNVEV (reference sequence). Trimming shortened V by 11 bases and J by 3 bases, and 10 bases separated the two germline ends. The CDR3 region has the DNA TGTGCCGCCAGAGTCGACACCGGGGAGCTGTTTTTT. Translating it yields CAARVDTGELFF.